Following are 27 T cell receptor beta chains from one sample sequenced in a study of shared clonotypes between healthy human individuals. Only in-frame clones appear in the TCRdb table, and some are missing; sequencing was by immunoSEQ multiplex PCR. The table lists approximately 1.9 million clones, 93% of them singletons, with about 1.7% in the top ten. The naive CD8 population came from CD45RO-negative cells selected for CCR7, without terminally differentiated effector memory CD45RA+ cells. Material: naive CD8+ T cells from PBMCs. These receptor sequences come from a man younger than 35 in good health. Some clones in this sample may be carry-over from other donors' samples.

The chain links TRBV15 to TRBJ2-7; 9 nucleotides line up with TRBD2. This CDR3 comprises 18 residues. Germline CDR1 reads LNHNV; CDR2 reads YYDKDF (reference sequence). Germline trimming cut 0 bases from V and 6 bases from J; bases unmatched to any gene: 15. The CDR3 is CATSRDRGREGLLGEQYF. The CDR3 DNA sequence: TGTGCCACCAGCAGAGATCGGGGGCGGGAGGGCCTTTTGGGCGAGCAGTACTTC.

The chain links TRBV7-9 to TRBJ2-7; tentative D call: TRBD2 (5 bases). The CDR3 extends over 13 amino acids. CDR1 is SEHNR and CDR2 is FQNEAQ in the germline V gene (reference sequence). Trimming removed 5 bases from V and 4 bases from J, with 12 bases in between. CDR3 loop: CASSEGAIYEQYF. Written as DNA, the CDR3 is TGTGCCAGCAGCGAGGGAGCGATATACGAGCAGTACTTC.

The V gene is TRBV28, the J gene TRBJ2-5; TRBD1 is a possible D gene (6 bases). V was shortened by 10 bases and J by 5 bases, with 17 bases between the two germline ends. This CDR3 is 13 amino acids long. Germline-derived CDR1 and CDR2 are MDHEN and SYDVKM. The CDR3 DNA reads as TGTGCCACCGCAGCAGGGGTTCGGGAGACCCAGTACTTC. It specifies CATAAGVRETQYF.

This clone showed up just once. The chain employs TRBV4-2 and TRBJ2-5, with unresolved D. Trimming pared 0 bases from V and 4 bases from J, leaving 15 bases between. Germline V gene sequence: CDR1 LGHNA, CDR2 YNFKEQ. CDR3 length equals 16 residues. DNA of the CDR3: TGTGCCAGCAGCCAAGAGGTCGGCTCTACGGGAGAGACCCAGTACTTC. Translated, it gives CASSQEVGSTGETQYF.

The chain links TRBV11-2 to TRBJ1-4; no clear D gene. Trimming cost V 7 bases and J 0 bases, with 9 bases left between them. CDR3 length equals 14 residues. Germline V CDR1 and CDR2: SGHAT, FQNNGV. CDR3 nucleotide sequence: TGTGCCAGCACCCTCTACGCAACTAATGAAAAACTGTTTTTT. Its translation: CASTLYATNEKLFF.

As for this clone: Within the sample, other DNA sequences also encode this same CDR3. CDR3 in DNA: TGTGCCAGCAGCTTAGGTCCTAACTATGGCTACACCTTC. Protein product: CASSLGPNYGYTF. The rearrangement joins TRBV7-3 to TRBJ1-2; no clear D. The V gene lost 2 bases and the J gene lost 0 bases, with 4 bases spanning the gap. The CDR3 is 13 amino acids. Germline CDR1 and CDR2: SGHTA and FQGTGA. The whole variable domain, filled in from reference TRBV7-3 and TRBJ1-2, reads GAGVSQTPSNKVTEKGKYVELRCDPISGHTALYWYRQSLGQGPEFLIYFQGTGAADDSGLPNDRFFAVRPEGSVSTLKIQRTERGDSAVYLCASSLGPNYGYTFGSGTRLTVV.

The rearrangement joins TRBV5-8 to TRBJ2-7; possible D gene TRBD1, 5 bases. V shed 1 base and J shed 3 bases, with 11 bases lying between them. The CDR3 is 14 residues long. Germline CDR1 and CDR2: SGHTS and YDEGEE. CDR3 nucleotide sequence: TGTGCCAGCAGCTTGTCGTGGGGCCGCTACGAGCAGTACTTC. This sequence encodes CASSLSWGRYEQYF.

The V call is TRBV7-9, the J call TRBJ1-5, with D perhaps TRBD1 (6 bases). The CDR3 is 14 residues long. Trimming pared 2 bases from V and 3 bases from J, leaving 8 bases between. Germline assignment: CDR1 SEHNR and CDR2 FQNEAQ (reference sequence). The CDR3 loop is CASSLPGVNQPQHF. CDR3 nucleotide sequence: TGTGCCAGCAGCTTACCAGGGGTCAATCAGCCCCAGCATTTT.

V gene TRBV7-2 combines with J gene TRBJ2-4; D remains unclear. With 0 bases removed from V and 0 bases from J, the gap between germline ends came to 12 bases. Germline CDR1 reads SGHTA; CDR2 reads FQGNSA. The CDR3 consists of 17 residues. CDR3: CASSLAADYIAKNIQYF. In DNA form, the CDR3 reads TGTGCCAGCAGCTTAGCGGCTGATTATATAGCCAAAAACATTCAGTACTTC.

The rearrangement uses TRBV4-2 and TRBJ2-3; no reliable D call. The CDR3 extends over 16 amino acids. In germline, CDR1 is LGHNA, CDR2 YNFKEQ. V lost 1 base and J lost 6, with 17 bases in between. This chain's CDR3 is CASSQGPGPSLDTQYF. For the CDR3, the DNA is TGTGCCAGCAGCCAAGGGCCGGGCCCCTCTTTGGATACGCAGTATTTT.

In its sample, this clone was seen once. The CDR3 bases are TGCAGCGTGAAAGACACCACCGGGGAGCTGTTTTTT. This encodes CSVKDTTGELFF. The V and J genes are TRBV29-1 and TRBJ2-2; D is unclear. Germline V lookup: CDR1 SQVTM, CDR2 ANQGSEA. Deletions cut 6 bases from V and 4 bases from J, with 9 bases between. CDR3 length: 12 residues.

About this clone: Other DNA sequences from this sample encode an identical CDR3 as well. This chain connects TRBV27 to TRBJ2-1; D unresolved. CDR3 size: 13 residues. Germline CDR1 reads MNHEY; CDR2 reads SMNVEV (reference sequence). With 2 bases removed from V and 9 bases from J, the gap between germline ends came to 11 bases. The CDR3 here is CASSLIGLSEQFF. For the CDR3, the DNA is TGTGCCAGCAGTTTAATTGGCCTAAGTGAGCAGTTCTTC.

This rearrangement joins TRBV19 to TRBJ1-1; 7 bases fit TRBD1. CDR1 and CDR2 from the germline V gene are LNHDA and SQIVND (reference sequence). Losses at the gene ends were 4 bases for V and 1 base for J; bases not matched to a gene: 6. This CDR3 is 15 amino acids long. CDR3 residues: CASSRTGWGNTEAFF. CDR3 nucleotides: TGTGCCAGTAGTAGGACAGGTTGGGGGAACACTGAAGCTTTCTTT.

In its sample, this clone was seen a few times. Within the sample, other DNA sequences also encode this same CDR3. The chain uses TRBV20-1 and TRBJ2-1, with D uncertain. This CDR3 is 11 amino acids long. Germline-derived CDR1 and CDR2 are DFQATT and SNEGSKA (reference sequence). The V and J ends lost 0 bases and 8 bases respectively, with 5 bases between them. The CDR3 sequence: CSAREGHEQFF. CDR3 DNA: TGCAGTGCTAGAGAGGGCCATGAGCAGTTCTTC.

CDR3 sequence: CASSVVDISYVSTSTDTQYF. CDR3 nucleotides: TGTGCCAGCAGCGTAGTTGACATCAGTTACGTTTCGACTAGCACAGATACGCAGTATTTT. The rearrangement joins TRBV9 to TRBJ2-3; D ambiguous. Germline loops: CDR1 SGDLS, CDR2 YYNGEE. The CDR3 is 20 amino acids. V was shortened by 0 bases and J by 0 bases, with 23 bases between the two germline ends.

The chain carries TRBV2 and TRBJ1-5; D is perhaps TRBD1 (6 bases). V lost 4 bases, J lost 0 bases, and 10 bases lay in between. Germline V gives CDR1 SNHLY, CDR2 FYNNEI. The CDR3 loop spans 15 amino acids. The CDR3: CASSGQVYSNQPQHF. The CDR3 DNA follows: TGTGCCAGCAGTGGACAGGTTTATAGCAATCAGCCCCAGCATTTT.

Comments on this clone: This sample also contains other DNA sequences that code for the same CDR3. The chain recombines TRBV5-1 with TRBJ2-1; TRBD2 matches 10 bases. The length of the CDR3 is 17 residues. Per the germline V gene, CDR1 is SGHRS and CDR2 is YFSETQ. V shed 0 bases, J shed 1 base, and the junction held 4 bases outside the gene matches. The CDR3 spells CASSLGLAGVSYNEQFF. The CDR3 region has the DNA TGCGCCAGCAGCTTGGGGCTAGCGGGAGTATCCTACAATGAGCAGTTCTTC.

The V call is TRBV6-1, the J call TRBJ1-4; D might be TRBD1 (6 bases). V was pared by 6 bases and J by 2 bases, with 13 bases between. The length of the CDR3 is 15 residues. CDR1 is MNHNS, CDR2 SASEGT, per germline. In DNA, the CDR3 is TGTGCCAGCAGACGGGTTAGGGGGACTAATGAAAAACTGTTTTTT. It is translated as CASRRVRGTNEKLFF.

On this clone: At the DNA level, this CDR3 is encoded by other sequences in the same sample as well. The chain uses TRBV7-6 and TRBJ1-1, with D possibly being TRBD1 (5 bases). V shed 1 base and J shed 5 bases, with 8 bases lying between them. The V gene's germline CDR1 is SGHVS and CDR2 FNYEAQ. The CDR3 runs to 13 residues. CDR3 sequence reads: CASSLEGRTEAFF. The CDR3 coding sequence is TGTGCCAGCAGCTTAGAGGGGAGAACTGAAGCTTTCTTT.

The chain employs TRBV5-4 and TRBJ1-1; 10 bases map to TRBD1. The CDR3 sequence is 17 residues long. Trimming cost V 5 bases and J 5 bases; bases outside gene matches: 15. The germline gives CDR1 SGHNT, CDR2 YYREEE (reference sequence). CDR3 sequence (DNA): TGTGCCAGCAGTTCACCACGAGACAGGGGGCCTTTTACTGAAGCTTTCTTT. Residues: CASSSPRDRGPFTEAFF.

The V and J genes are TRBV7-2 and TRBJ2-2; D is unresolved. Germline V gene lookup returns CDR1 SGHTA and CDR2 FQGNSA. Trimming removed 8 bases at V and 2 bases at J, with 9 bases between. The CDR3 runs 13 residues. The CDR3 bases are TGTGCCAGCCGACTTCTTAACACCGGGGAGCTGTTTTTT. Translating gives CASRLLNTGELFF.

This clone appeared a single time. The V call is TRBV7-9, the J call TRBJ2-3; no clear D. Germline V gene sequence: CDR1 SEHNR, CDR2 FQNEAQ (reference sequence). V lost 1 base, J lost 0 bases, and 11 bases lay in between. The CDR3 is made up of 16 amino acids. DNA for the CDR3: TGTGCCAGCAGCTTAGTAGTGCACTCTAGCACAGATACGCAGTATTTT. Protein sequence: CASSLVVHSSTDTQYF.

V is TRBV27 and J is TRBJ1-1, with 9 nucleotides matching TRBD1. The CDR3 consists of 15 residues. Germline V gene data show CDR1 as MNHEY and CDR2 as SMNVEV (reference sequence). The ends lost 6 bases at V and 1 base at J; junction bases unmatched: 6. The CDR3 DNA is TGTGCCAGCAGACATCAGACAGGGGGGAACACTGAAGCTTTCTTT. Translating it yields CASRHQTGGNTEAFF.

The chain links TRBV7-9 to TRBJ2-4; D remains ambiguous. V was trimmed by 3 bases and J by 3 bases, leaving 12 bases between them. CDR3 size: 15 residues. Germline CDR1 and CDR2: SEHNR and FQNEAQ (reference sequence). In DNA, the CDR3 is TGTGCCAGCAGCTTGGACGGAATTTACAAAAACATTCAGTACTTC. Protein product: CASSLDGIYKNIQYF.

V usage is TRBV5-8 and J usage is TRBJ1-1; perhaps TRBD1 as D (6 bases). The CDR3 spans 11 residues. Trimming took off 4 bases at V and 11 bases at J, with 12 bases between the two ends. Germline assignment: CDR1 SGHTS and CDR2 YDEGEE. The CDR3 nucleotides read TGTGCCAGCAGCCGGGACACCACTGCTTTCTTT. Translation: CASSRDTTAFF.

The chain is built from TRBV9 and TRBJ2-1; 8 nucleotides match TRBD2. Germline lookup yields CDR1 SGDLS and CDR2 YYNGEE. V lost 3 bases, J lost 0 bases, and 8 bases stayed unmatched. The length of the CDR3 is 17 residues. The CDR3 region has the DNA TGTGCCAGCAGCGCAAGCTTGAGCGGGAGCTCCTACAATGAGCAGTTCTTC. It codes for CASSASLSGSSYNEQFF.

The chain employs TRBV5-4 and TRBJ2-1, with a tentative D call TRBD2 (6 bases). V lost 2 bases to trimming and J lost 3 bases, with 18 bases between them. The CDR3 contains 17 residues. CDR1 SGHNT and CDR2 YYREEE come from the germline V gene (reference sequence). The CDR3 sequence: CASSFERGLHLYNEQFF. Written as DNA, the CDR3 is TGTGCCAGCAGCTTCGAGAGGGGACTCCACCTCTACAATGAGCAGTTCTTC.